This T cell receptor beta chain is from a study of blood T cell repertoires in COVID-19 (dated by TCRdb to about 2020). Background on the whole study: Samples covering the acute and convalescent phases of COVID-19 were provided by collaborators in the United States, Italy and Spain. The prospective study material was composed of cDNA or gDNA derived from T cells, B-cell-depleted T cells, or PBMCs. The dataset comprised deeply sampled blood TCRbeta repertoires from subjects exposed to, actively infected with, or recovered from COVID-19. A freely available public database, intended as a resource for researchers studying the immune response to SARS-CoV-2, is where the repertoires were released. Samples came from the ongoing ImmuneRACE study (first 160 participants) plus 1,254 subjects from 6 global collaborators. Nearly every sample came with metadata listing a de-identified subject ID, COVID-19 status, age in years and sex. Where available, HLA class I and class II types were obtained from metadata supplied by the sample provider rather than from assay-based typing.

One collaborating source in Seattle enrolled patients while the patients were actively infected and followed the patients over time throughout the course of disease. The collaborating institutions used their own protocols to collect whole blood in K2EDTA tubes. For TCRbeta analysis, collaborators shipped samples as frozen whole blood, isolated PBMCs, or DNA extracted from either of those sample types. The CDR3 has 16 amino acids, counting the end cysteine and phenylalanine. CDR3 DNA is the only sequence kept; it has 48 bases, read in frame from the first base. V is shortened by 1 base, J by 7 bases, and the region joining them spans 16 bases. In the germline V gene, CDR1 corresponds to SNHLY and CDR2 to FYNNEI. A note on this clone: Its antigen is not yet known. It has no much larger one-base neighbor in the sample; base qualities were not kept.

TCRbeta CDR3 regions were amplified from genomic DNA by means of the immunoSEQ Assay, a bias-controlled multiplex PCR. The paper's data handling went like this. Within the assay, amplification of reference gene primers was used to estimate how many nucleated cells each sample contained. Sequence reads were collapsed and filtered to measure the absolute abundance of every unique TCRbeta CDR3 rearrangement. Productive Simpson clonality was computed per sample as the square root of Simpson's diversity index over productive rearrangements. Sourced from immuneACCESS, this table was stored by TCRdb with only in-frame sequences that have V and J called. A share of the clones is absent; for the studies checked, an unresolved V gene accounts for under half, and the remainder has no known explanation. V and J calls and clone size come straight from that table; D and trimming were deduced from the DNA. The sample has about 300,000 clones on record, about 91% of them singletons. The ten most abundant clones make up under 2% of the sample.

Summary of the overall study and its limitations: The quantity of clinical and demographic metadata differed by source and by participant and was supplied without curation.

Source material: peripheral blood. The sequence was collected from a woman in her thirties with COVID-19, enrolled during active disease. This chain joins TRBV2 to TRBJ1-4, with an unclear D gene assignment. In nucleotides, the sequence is TGTGCCAGCAGTGAAGAGAGGCCGCGGGTCTCTGAAAAACTGTTTTTT. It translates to CASSEERPRVSEKLFF.